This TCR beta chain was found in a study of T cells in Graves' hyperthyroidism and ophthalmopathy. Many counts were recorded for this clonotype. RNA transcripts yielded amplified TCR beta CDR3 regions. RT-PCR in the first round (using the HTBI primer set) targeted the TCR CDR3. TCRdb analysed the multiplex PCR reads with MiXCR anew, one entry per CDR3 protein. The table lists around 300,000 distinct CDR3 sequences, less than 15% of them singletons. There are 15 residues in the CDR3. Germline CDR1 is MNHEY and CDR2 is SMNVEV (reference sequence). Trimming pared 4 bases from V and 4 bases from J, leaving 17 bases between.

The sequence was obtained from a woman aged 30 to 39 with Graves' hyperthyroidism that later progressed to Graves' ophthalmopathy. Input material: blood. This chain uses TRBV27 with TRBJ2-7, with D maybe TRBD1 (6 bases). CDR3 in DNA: TGTGCCAGCAGTTCTCCGGGACAACCACATTACGAGCAGTACTTC. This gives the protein CASSSPGQPHYEQYF.